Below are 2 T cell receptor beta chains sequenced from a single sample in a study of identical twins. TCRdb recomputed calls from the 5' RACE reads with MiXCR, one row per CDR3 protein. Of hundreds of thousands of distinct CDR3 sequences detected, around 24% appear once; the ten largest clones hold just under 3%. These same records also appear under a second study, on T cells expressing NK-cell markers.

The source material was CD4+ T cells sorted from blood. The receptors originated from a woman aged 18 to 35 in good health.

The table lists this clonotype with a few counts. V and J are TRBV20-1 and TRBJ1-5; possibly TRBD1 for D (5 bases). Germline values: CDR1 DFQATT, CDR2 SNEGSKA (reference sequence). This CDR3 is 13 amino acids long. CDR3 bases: TGCAGATTGGGACGCCCGTGGAATCAGCCCCAGCATTTT. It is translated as CRLGRPWNQPQHF.

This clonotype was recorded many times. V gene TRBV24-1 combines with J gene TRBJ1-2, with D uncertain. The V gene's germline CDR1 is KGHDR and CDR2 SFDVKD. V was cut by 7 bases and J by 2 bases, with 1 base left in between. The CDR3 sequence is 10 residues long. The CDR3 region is CATSNYGYTF. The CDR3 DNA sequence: TGTGCCACCAGCAACTATGGCTACACCTTC.